Each of the 32 T cell receptor beta chains below was sequenced from the same sample in a study of cytomegalovirus exposure and HLA in healthy donors. Primers: 60 Vbeta forward and 13 Jbeta reverse. Produced via immunoSEQ multiplex PCR; TCRdb's table is partial and in-frame only. The data hold about 150,000 clones, with roughly four fifths observed a single time. Sequenced: PBMCs. The origin of the receptors is a man aged 40-49 years in good health and CMV-seropositive.

The chain uses TRBV11-2 and TRBJ2-7; tentatively, D is TRBD2 (6 bases). In germline, CDR1 is SGHAT, CDR2 FQNNGV. Trimming left V 1 base short and J 1 base short, with 14 bases between. This CDR3 is 16 amino acids long. The CDR3 loop is CASSLGGVGPSYEQYF. DNA for the CDR3: TGTGCCAGCAGCTTAGGGGGGGTGGGCCCTTCCTACGAGCAGTACTTC.

The V and J genes are TRBV5-5 and TRBJ1-5, with 9 bases aligning to TRBD1. J lost 7 bases, V lost 0 bases, and 5 bases had no gene match. The CDR3 is 15 residues long. The germline CDR1 and CDR2 sequences are SGHKS and YYEKEE (reference sequence). The CDR3 loop reads CASSLGGQGNQPQHF. CDR3 DNA: TGTGCCAGCAGCTTGGGGGGACAGGGTAACCAGCCCCAGCATTTT.

This chain links TRBV6-1 with TRBJ1-5, with 8 positions matching TRBD1. The CDR3 is made up of 17 amino acids. The germline V gene has CDR1 MNHNS and CDR2 SASEGT. Unmatched junction bases numbered 8, after V lost 4 bases and J lost 0 bases. CDR3 residues: CASSGTGLPYSNQPQHF. The CDR3 region has the DNA TGTGCCAGCAGTGGGACAGGGCTCCCTTATAGCAATCAGCCCCAGCATTTT.

This clone was observed a handful of times. This chain joins TRBV18 and TRBJ2-5; the match to TRBD2 covers 9 bases. The J call may be faulty, since TRBJ2-7 better matches the DNA end. CDR3 size: 20 residues. Germline V lookup: CDR1 KGHSH, CDR2 LQKENI. Written as DNA, the CDR3 is TGTGCCAGCTCACCAGGAGCGACAGGCCAAAGGGGCGGGAGGGCCTACGAGCAGTACTTC. This sequence encodes CASSPGATGQRGGRAYEQYF.

The sample holds a few counts of this clone. This chain uses TRBV4-2 with TRBJ1-3; D is ambiguous. Between the trimmed V and J ends, which lost 2 bases and 0 bases, there was a span of 5 bases. This CDR3 spans 14 amino acids. Germline-derived CDR1 and CDR2 are LGHNA and YNFKEQ. CDR3 sequence: CASSQYFSGNTIYF. In DNA form, the CDR3 reads TGTGCCAGCAGCCAATACTTCTCTGGAAACACCATATATTTT.

V is TRBV6-5 and J is TRBJ2-1; 13 positions agree with TRBD2. CDR1 MNHEY and CDR2 SVGAGI come from the germline V gene. This CDR3 spans 14 amino acids. Trimming removed 9 bases from V and 7 bases from J; junction bases left unmatched: 6. This chain's CDR3 is CASRGLAGTNEQFF. DNA for the CDR3: TGTGCCAGTCGGGGACTAGCGGGGACGAATGAGCAGTTCTTC.

Here the CDR3 DNA reads TGCGCCAGCAGCCAAGAGTCTAGCGGGAGGTACGAGCAGTACTTC. Residues: CASSQESSGRYEQYF. J is TRBJ2-7 and V is TRBV4-3, with 11 positions matching TRBD2. The germline V gene has CDR1 LGHNA and CDR2 YSLEER. CDR3 length: 15 amino acids. The ends lost 0 bases at V and 4 bases at J; junction bases unmatched: 2.

J is TRBJ1-2 and V is TRBV10-1; the D gene is possibly TRBD1 (5 bases). CDR3 length: 17 residues. The germline V gene encodes CDR1 WNHNN and CDR2 SYGVQD (reference sequence). With 3 bases removed from V and 0 bases from J, the gap between germline ends came to 17 bases. As DNA, the CDR3 is TGCGCCAGCAGTGAAAGGCCCAGGGCACGTACTAACTATGGCTACACCTTC. This gives the protein CASSERPRARTNYGYTF.

The CDR3 DNA follows: TGTGCCAGCACCACAGGACAGCCTGGAAACACCATATATTTT. Translating gives CASTTGQPGNTIYF. This chain uses TRBV6-5 with TRBJ1-3; D possibly corresponds to TRBD1 (6 bases). The CDR3 spans 14 residues. V was pared by 7 bases and J by 2 bases, with 12 bases between. Germline CDR1 reads MNHEY; CDR2 reads SVGAGI.

The rearrangement joins TRBV28 to TRBJ2-7; D not resolved. The CDR3 sequence is 17 residues long. V was pared by 4 bases and J by 7 bases, with 26 bases between. Germline-derived CDR1 and CDR2 are MDHEN and SYDVKM. The CDR3 here is CASSSFFDRVPDVEQYF. The CDR3 nucleotides read TGTGCCAGCAGTTCTTTTTTCGACCGGGTCCCAGATGTGGAGCAGTACTTC.

The J gene is TRBJ2-5, the V gene TRBV28; 11 bases map to TRBD2. Per the germline V gene, CDR1 is MDHEN and CDR2 is SYDVKM. The CDR3 is 15 amino acids. V lost 2 bases to trimming and J lost 3 bases; unmatched junction nucleotides: 2. The CDR3 DNA reads TGTGCCAGCAGTTTAGGGACTAGCGGAAAAGAGACCCAGTACTTC. Translating gives CASSLGTSGKETQYF. Full variable domain (outside the CDR3, taken from reference TRBV28 and TRBJ2-5): DVKVTQSSRYLVKRTGEKVFLECVQDMDHENMFWYRQDPGLGLRLIYFSYDVKMKEKGDIPEGYSVSREKKERFSLILESASTNQTSMYLCASSLGTSGKETQYFGPGTRLLVL.

CDR3 DNA: TGTGCCAGCTTAATGAGACTTGGTTACACTGAAGCTTTCTTT. This encodes CASLMRLGYTEAFF. The rearrangement uses TRBV18 and TRBJ1-1, with D uncertain. V was trimmed by 7 bases and J by 3 bases, leaving 15 bases between them. The germline V gene has CDR1 KGHSH and CDR2 LQKENI. The CDR3 is 14 amino acids.

The genes are TRBV19 and TRBJ1-2; 9 bases are shared with TRBD1. V shed 3 bases and J 4 bases; nucleotides not matched to a gene: 12. Germline values: CDR1 LNHDA, CDR2 SQIVND (reference sequence). The CDR3 spans 17 residues. The CDR3 DNA is TGTGCCAGTAGTATGCCGGGACAGGGAATCCCCCTCTATGGCTACACCTTC. It specifies CASSMPGQGIPLYGYTF.

This clone was seen more than once but under ten times. The chain couples TRBV9 to TRBJ2-2; 9 bases map to TRBD2. After removal of 2 bases from V and 1 base from J, the junction contained 0 bases not matched to a gene. The CDR3 loop spans 15 amino acids. The V gene's germline CDR1 is SGDLS and CDR2 YYNGEE. The CDR3 region has the DNA TGTGCCAGCAGCGTTAGCGGGAGGAACACCGGGGAGCTGTTTTTT. The encoded protein is CASSVSGRNTGELFF.

This clone is a singleton in its sample. This chain connects TRBV27 to TRBJ2-1; D might be TRBD2 (7 bases). Trimming stripped 7 bases from V and 5 bases from J, with 24 bases between. The CDR3 spans 17 residues. Germline CDR1 and CDR2: MNHEY and SMNVEV (reference sequence). The CDR3 spells CASNPGRGRRFDNEQFF. CDR3 DNA: TGTGCCAGCAACCCTGGGAGGGGGAGGAGGTTCGACAATGAGCAGTTCTTC.

The chain couples TRBV10-1 to TRBJ2-5, with D possibly being TRBD1 (5 bases). V was trimmed by 3 bases and J by 7 bases, leaving 18 bases between them. Germline V lookup: CDR1 WNHNN, CDR2 SYGVQD (reference sequence). The length of the CDR3 is 15 residues. As DNA, the CDR3 is TGCGCCAGCAGTGAAATCAGGGTAGTATCTTGGACCCAGTACTTC. It is translated as CASSEIRVVSWTQYF.

The rearrangement uses TRBV5-4 and TRBJ1-5; D unclear. Trimming removed 4 bases at V and 3 bases at J, with 11 bases between. This CDR3 contains 14 residues. In germline, CDR1 is SGHNT, CDR2 YYREEE (reference sequence). CDR3 region: CASSTGRDNQPQHF. The CDR3 DNA reads TGTGCCAGCAGCACCGGACGGGACAATCAGCCCCAGCATTTT.

This chain joins TRBV19 and TRBJ1-2; 9 bases match TRBD1. The V segment lost 4 bases and the J segment 3 bases; nucleotides outside the gene matches: 3. The CDR3 spans 14 residues. Per the germline V gene, CDR1 is LNHDA and CDR2 is SQIVND (reference sequence). This CDR3 reads CASSTDRGDYGYTF. DNA of the CDR3: TGTGCCAGTAGTACGGACAGGGGTGACTATGGCTACACCTTC.

The chain uses TRBV18 and TRBJ2-5; possible D gene TRBD1, 5 bases. Trimming removed 3 bases from V and 5 bases from J, with 13 bases in between. The CDR3 contains 14 residues. Germline V gene data show CDR1 as KGHSH and CDR2 as LQKENI. The CDR3 sequence: CASSPSSGWETQYF. In DNA form, the CDR3 reads TGTGCCAGCTCACCGAGTTCAGGGTGGGAGACCCAGTACTTC. Supplemented by reference TRBV18 and TRBJ2-5, the full variable domain reads NAGVMQNPRHLVRRRGQEARLRCSPMKGHSHVYWYRQLPEEGLKFMVYLQKENIIDESGMPKERFSAEFPKEGPSILRIQQVVRGDSAAYFCASSPSSGWETQYFGPGTRLLVL.

This sequence joins TRBV27 and TRBJ1-4, with a weak D call TRBD1 (5 bases). CDR1 is MNHEY, CDR2 SMNVEV, per germline (reference sequence). This CDR3 region has 15 residues. V lost 2 bases, J lost 5 bases, and 12 bases lay in between. The CDR3, as DNA: TGTGCCAGCAGTTTAACAGGATTTCAGAATGAAAAACTGTTTTTT. Translating gives CASSLTGFQNEKLFF.

Points on this clone: This sample includes further DNA sequences coding for the same CDR3. The chain combines TRBV9 with TRBJ2-3; D unresolved. CDR3 size: 13 residues. V lost 0 bases, J lost 4 bases, and 6 bases lay in between. Germline CDR1 is SGDLS and CDR2 is YYNGEE. This CDR3 reads CASSVGAPDTQYF. The DNA of the CDR3 is TGTGCCAGCAGCGTAGGTGCGCCAGATACGCAGTATTTT.

V usage is TRBV7-9 and J usage is TRBJ2-1, with D possibly being TRBD1 (6 bases). V was pared by 8 bases and J by 5 bases, with 16 bases between. The CDR3 is made up of 14 amino acids. Per the germline V gene, CDR1 is SEHNR and CDR2 is FQNEAQ (reference sequence). The CDR3 here is CASQLKDSHNEQFF. CDR3 sequence (DNA): TGTGCCAGCCAACTTAAGGACAGCCACAATGAGCAGTTCTTC.

This clone came up once. V and J are TRBV6-5 and TRBJ2-3; the D gene is possibly TRBD2 (6 bases). CDR3 size: 16 residues. The germline gives CDR1 MNHEY, CDR2 SVGAGI. The V gene lost 0 bases and the J gene lost 5 bases, with 15 bases spanning the gap. CDR3 sequence reads: CASSYSSRAGGDTQYF. In DNA, the CDR3 is TGTGCCAGCAGTTACTCGAGTCGGGCCGGGGGAGATACGCAGTATTTT.

The chain combines TRBV7-2 with TRBJ2-7; 9 bases fit TRBD1. CDR1 and CDR2 (germline): SGHTA, FQGNSA. The CDR3 extends over 16 amino acids. V shed 2 bases, J shed 4 bases, and the junction held 9 bases outside the gene matches. CDR3: CASSLKNSQGAYEQYF. CDR3 DNA: TGTGCCAGCAGCTTAAAGAATTCACAGGGGGCTTACGAGCAGTACTTC.

As to this clone: The germline gene is not matched at one end of the junction; a read error may be the cause. The DNA for the CDR3 is TGTTCCAGCAGCGGGACTAGGAGCTCCTACGAGCAGTACTTC. Amino acid sequence: CSSSGTRSSYEQYF. This chain links TRBV7-9 with TRBJ2-7, with 8 positions matching TRBD2. The CDR3 is 14 amino acids. Germline CDR1 and CDR2: SEHNR and FQNEAQ (reference sequence).

The chain employs TRBV28 and TRBJ2-7, with 9 bases matching TRBD1. V was clipped by 8 bases and J by 3 bases; unmatched bases: 11. Germline CDR1 MDHEN, CDR2 SYDVKM. The CDR3 is 15 amino acids. In DNA form, the CDR3 reads TGTGCCAGCGCCACGAGGGACAGGGAGTTCTACGAGCAGTACTTC. Residues: CASATRDREFYEQYF.

This clone has just one count. The gene calls are TRBV4-1 and TRBJ1-3; TRBD1 is a possible D gene (6 bases). Trimming removed 4 bases from V and 0 bases from J, with 19 bases in between. Germline loops: CDR1 MGHRA, CDR2 YSYEKL. CDR3 length equals 18 residues. CDR3 sequence reads: CASSRNYQDSRSGNTIYF. The CDR3 region has the DNA TGCGCCAGCAGCCGAAACTATCAGGACAGCCGCTCTGGAAACACCATATATTTT.

This chain connects TRBV28 to TRBJ1-1, with 8 positions matching TRBD1. Trimming cost V 6 bases and J 5 bases; bases outside gene matches: 8. Germline CDR1 MDHEN, CDR2 SYDVKM. This CDR3 is built from 14 residues. The CDR3 loop reads CASSPGQGSTEAFF. The CDR3 DNA reads TGTGCCAGCAGCCCCGGACAGGGAAGTACTGAAGCTTTCTTT.

V gene TRBV4-1 combines with J gene TRBJ2-1; 8 bases line up with TRBD2. The CDR3 length is 17 residues. From germline, CDR1 is MGHRA and CDR2 YSYEKL. Losses at the gene ends were 0 bases for V and 8 bases for J; bases not matched to a gene: 12. The CDR3 is CASSQERPGLGEYEQFF. In DNA form, the CDR3 reads TGCGCCAGCAGCCAAGAGCGCCCGGGACTAGGGGAATATGAGCAGTTCTTC.

This chain uses TRBV6-6 with TRBJ2-5; 12 bases fit TRBD2. CDR1 is MNHNY and CDR2 is SVGAGI in the germline V gene (reference sequence). CDR3 length: 15 amino acids. The junction had 7 bases not matched to a gene; V was cut back by 6 bases and J by 5 bases. The CDR3: CASSLGLAGLETQYF. CDR3 nucleotide sequence: TGTGCCAGCAGCCTCGGACTAGCGGGATTGGAGACCCAGTACTTC.

The V gene is TRBV7-3, the J gene TRBJ2-4, with 8 bases fitting TRBD1. The CDR3 is 13 residues long. V shed 5 bases and J 6 bases; nucleotides not matched to a gene: 3. The germline V gene encodes CDR1 SGHTA and CDR2 FQGTGA. Here the CDR3 DNA reads TGTGCCAGCAGCATCGGACAGGGAAACATTCAGTACTTC. Protein: CASSIGQGNIQYF.

The V and J genes are TRBV6-6 and TRBJ2-3; D remains ambiguous. This CDR3 contains 15 residues. V shed 2 bases and J shed 0 bases, with 9 bases lying between them. The germline gives CDR1 MNHNY, CDR2 SVGAGI (reference sequence). The CDR3 DNA sequence: TGTGCCAGCAGTTACGGCCAGACTAGCACAGATACGCAGTATTTT. It is translated as CASSYGQTSTDTQYF.